The clone carrying this T cell receptor (beta chain) appeared a few times. The data belong to a study of blood T cells in healthy people across ages. Next came a second PCR, run for about 7 to 12 cycles, which used a sample-barcoded 5' primer along with a J-beta primer mix. TCRdb analysed the 5' RACE reads with MiXCR anew, one entry per CDR3 protein. The sample yields 750,000 to 950,000 distinct CDR3 sequences, 25% to 35% seen once. From germline, CDR1 is SGHTA and CDR2 FQGTGA. The ends were cut back, 4 bases at V and 2 bases at J, with 12 bases in the middle. This CDR3 contains 15 residues. These data were likewise used in another study, on T cells of mothers and their children.

The material sequenced was blood. This clonotype was sampled from a woman between 40 and 55 years old in good health. The genes are TRBV7-3 and TRBJ2-1; D possibly corresponds to TRBD1 (6 bases). The CDR3 region is CASSSSGTPYNEQFF. The CDR3 coding sequence is TGTGCCAGCAGCTCCTCCGGGACACCCTACAATGAGCAGTTCTTC. Filled out from reference TRBV7-3 and TRBJ2-1, the complete variable domain reads GAGVSQTPSNKVTEKGKYVELRCDPISGHTALYWYRQSLGQGPEFLIYFQGTGAADDSGLPNDRFFAVRPEGSVSTLKIQRTERGDSAVYLCASSSSGTPYNEQFFGPGTRLTVL.